The rows below give T cell receptor beta chains drawn from one sample of a study of T cells in Graves' hyperthyroidism and ophthalmopathy. TCRdb independently ran MiXCR on the multiplex PCR reads; one entry per CDR3 protein. Here the sample spans over 700,000 distinct CDR3 sequences, about two fifths being singletons. Sequencing was done on a sample of blood. The origin of the receptors is a man younger than 30 with Graves' hyperthyroidism. The CDR3 runs from the conserved cysteine through the conserved F or W. A D gene is named only where the DNA matches it firmly. For some rows the clone size is stated as once, few or many, or as a class when expanded; others skip it.

.	.	TRBV6-5	TRBJ1-1	CASSYDAVSTEAFF	TGTGCCAGCAGTTACGACGCAGTTTCCACTGAAGCTTTCTTT
.	once	TRBV6-2/TRBV6-3	TRBJ1-5	CASSWGRLANQPQHF	TGTGCCAGCAGTTGGGGACGGCTTGCTAATCAGCCCCAGCATTTT
.	many	TRBV9	TRBJ1-6	CASALSATNSPLHF	TGTGCCAGCGCCCTCAGCGCTACCAATTCACCCCTCCACTTT
.	few	TRBV4-1	TRBJ2-5	CASSQFSNREETQYF	TGCGCCAGCAGCCAATTTAGTAACCGGGAAGAGACCCAGTACTTC
TRBD1	.	TRBV5-1	TRBJ1-1	CASSLEGTGGTEAFF	TGCGCCAGCAGCTTGGAAGGTACAGGGGGCACTGAAGCTTTCTTT
.	.	TRBV19	TRBJ1-2	CASSNRGHGYTF	TGTGCCAGTAGTAATCGGGGCCATGGCTACACCTTC
.	few	TRBV19	TRBJ1-1	CASVRSGSTGWAFF	TGTGCCAGTGTTAGGTCAGGGTCCACCGGTTGGGCTTTCTTT
.	.	TRBV5-4	TRBJ1-2	CASSRSTHDYGYTF	TGTGCCAGCAGCCGCTCAACTCATGACTATGGCTACACCTTC
TRBD1	many	TRBV29-1	TRBJ2-2	CSAGTGGATNTGELFF	TGCAGCGCCGGGACAGGGGGAGCCACGAACACCGGGGAGCTGTTTTTT
.	.	TRBV15	TRBJ2-2	CATSRTYQDSNTGELFF	TGTGCCACCAGCAGAACCTACCAGGACAGTAACACCGGGGAGCTGTTTTTT
.	many	TRBV7-2	TRBJ1-5	CASSLQLRQPQHF	TGTGCCAGCAGCTTACAACTTCGCCAGCCCCAGCATTTT
TRBD2	once	TRBV10-3	TRBJ2-1	CAITSLAGTNNEQFF	TGTGCCATCACTTCGCTAGCGGGGACCAACAATGAGCAGTTCTTC
.	.	TRBV25-1	TRBJ1-6	CASRVGGNSPLHF	TGTGCCAGCAGGGTAGGGGGAAATTCACCCCTCCACTTT
.	.	TRBV20-1	TRBJ2-6	CSARDRTSGANVLTF	TGCAGTGCTAGAGATAGGACCTCTGGGGCCAACGTCCTGACTTTC
.	few	TRBV12-3/TRBV12-4	TRBJ1-1	CASSQGPLREAFF	TGTGCCAGCAGTCAGGGCCCACTGCGGGAAGCTTTCTTT
TRBD1	.	TRBV5-8	TRBJ2-2	CASSLAGQSNTGELFF	TGTGCCAGCAGCTTGGCGGGACAGTCGAACACCGGGGAGCTGTTTTTT
TRBD1	many	TRBV5-1	TRBJ2-7	CASCRDRGYEQYF	TGCGCCAGCTGCCGGGACAGGGGCTACGAGCAGTACTTC
.	.	TRBV10-3	TRBJ2-7	CASTPMSLDEQYF	TGTGCCAGCACTCCCATGAGCTTGGACGAGCAGTACTTC
TRBD2	.	TRBV25-1	TRBJ2-2	CASRAPSGPTTGELFF	TGTGCCAGCAGAGCCCCTAGCGGACCTACCACCGGGGAGCTGTTTTTT
.	.	TRBV12-3/TRBV12-4	TRBJ2-5	CASSSIDQETQYF	TGTGCCAGCAGTTCCATAGACCAAGAGACCCAGTACTTC
.	few	TRBV7-8	TRBJ2-5	CASSSWTERETQYF	TGTGCCAGCAGCTCGTGGACAGAGCGAGAGACCCAGTACTTC
.	few	TRBV9	TRBJ1-6	CASSVGTSSNSPLHF	TGTGCCAGCAGCGTGGGGACCTCCTCTAATTCACCCCTCCACTTT
TRBD1	few	TRBV7-9	TRBJ1-1	CASRSSPGGRNTEAFF	TGTGCCAGCAGATCAAGCCCAGGGGGCCGGAACACTGAAGCTTTCTTT
.	many	TRBV7-2	TRBJ2-7	CASSRPGYEQYF	TGTGCCAGCAGCCGGCCCGGGTACGAGCAGTACTTC
TRBD2	few	TRBV7-6	TRBJ2-2	CASSPSGAITGELFF	TGTGCCAGCAGCCCTAGCGGGGCGATAACCGGGGAGCTGTTTTTT
.	few	TRBV12-3/TRBV12-4	TRBJ1-2	CASTNSWENYNYGYTF	TGTGCCAGCACCAACTCGTGGGAAAACTATAACTATGGCTACACCTTC
.	.	TRBV12-3/TRBV12-4	TRBJ2-2	CASSLTGTGELLF	TGTGCCAGCAGTTTAACCGGCACCGGGGAGCTGCTTTTT
.	many	TRBV20-1	TRBJ2-7	CSARWQGYEQYF	TGCAGTGCTAGGTGGCAGGGCTACGAGCAGTACTTC
.	many	TRBV19	TRBJ2-6	CASQSRGRSSGANVLTF	TGTGCCAGCCAGAGCCGCGGACGTAGCTCTGGGGCCAACGTCCTGACTTTC
.	many	TRBV10-3	TRBJ1-4	CAISDASRDPSNEKLFF	TGTGCCATCAGTGATGCCTCCCGGGACCCCTCGAATGAAAAACTGTTTTTT
.	.	TRBV10-2	TRBJ1-1	CASRTGETNTEAFF	TGCGCCTCCCGGACGGGAGAGACGAACACTGAAGCTTTCTTT
.	.	TRBV15	TRBJ1-5	CATSWGPGASQPQHF	TGTGCCACCAGCTGGGGGCCAGGGGCCAGCCAGCCCCAGCATTTT
.	few	TRBV6-5	TRBJ2-6	CASSYGNTLGDGANVLTF	TGTGCCAGCAGTTACGGGAACACCCTCGGGGACGGGGCCAACGTCCTGACTTTC
.	many	TRBV29-1	TRBJ2-2	CSVEGHTGELFF	TGCAGCGTTGAAGGCCACACCGGGGAGCTGTTTTTT
.	many	TRBV2	TRBJ2-2	CASSEAAPRAGELFF	TGTGCCAGCAGTGAAGCTGCCCCTAGGGCCGGGGAGCTGTTTTTT
.	few	TRBV4-1	TRBJ2-7	CASSRVFHYEQYF	TGCGCCAGCAGCCGCGTGTTCCACTACGAGCAGTACTTC
TRBD1	.	TRBV10-3	TRBJ2-5	CAIRRDRVQETQYF	TGTGCCATCAGGCGGGACAGGGTCCAAGAGACCCAGTACTTC
.	.	TRBV20-1	TRBJ1-2	CSARDLDRSDYGYTF	TGCAGTGCTAGAGATTTGGACCGTTCGGACTATGGCTACACCTTC
TRBD2	.	TRBV12-3/TRBV12-4	TRBJ2-5	CASSLGAGARQETQYF	TGTGCCAGCAGTTTAGGAGCGGGGGCCCGCCAAGAGACCCAGTACTTC
TRBD1	.	TRBV7-8	TRBJ2-2	CASSLGRGRGTGELFF	TGTGCCAGCAGCTTAGGCAGGGGGCGCGGCACCGGGGAGCTGTTTTTT
.	.	TRBV29-1	TRBJ2-1	CSVTGTGGNEQFF	TGCAGCGTTACGGGGACGGGCGGTAATGAGCAGTTCTTC
TRBD1	once	TRBV19	TRBJ1-4	CASAPGQETEKLFF	TGTGCCAGTGCGCCGGGACAGGAGACTGAAAAACTGTTTTTT
TRBD1	.	TRBV9	TRBJ1-5	CASSAQGRSNQPQHF	TGTGCCAGCAGCGCACAGGGGAGAAGCAATCAGCCCCAGCATTTT
TRBD1	.	TRBV20-1	TRBJ1-5	CSAREGEGAQRQPQHF	TGCAGTGCTAGAGAGGGGGAGGGGGCGCAAAGGCAGCCCCAGCATTTT
.	many	TRBV6-5	TRBJ1-3	CASSYSEGIATGNTIYF	TGTGCCAGCAGTTACTCTGAGGGGATAGCGACTGGAAACACCATATATTTT
.	.	TRBV10-3	TRBJ1-1	CATGAVNTEAFF	TGTGCCACCGGCGCGGTGAACACTGAAGCTTTCTTT
.	few	TRBV7-9	TRBJ2-5	CASSLAGIEETQYF	TGTGCCAGCAGCTTAGCAGGGATCGAAGAGACCCAGTACTTC
TRBD1	.	TRBV20-1	TRBJ2-7	CSARDRGLGQPQQYF	TGCAGTGCAAGGGACAGGGGGCTGGGGCAGCCCCAGCAGTACTTC
TRBD1	.	TRBV7-2	TRBJ2-5	CASSYYDRGQETQYF	TGTGCCAGCAGTTACTACGACAGGGGCCAAGAGACCCAGTACTTC
.	few	TRBV7-9	TRBJ1-1	CASSLGLVGTEAFF	TGTGCCAGCAGCCTAGGTCTGGTAGGCACTGAAGCTTTCTTT
.	many	TRBV20-1	TRBJ2-5	CSASWGARETQYF	TGCAGTGCTAGTTGGGGGGCCAGGGAGACCCAGTACTTC